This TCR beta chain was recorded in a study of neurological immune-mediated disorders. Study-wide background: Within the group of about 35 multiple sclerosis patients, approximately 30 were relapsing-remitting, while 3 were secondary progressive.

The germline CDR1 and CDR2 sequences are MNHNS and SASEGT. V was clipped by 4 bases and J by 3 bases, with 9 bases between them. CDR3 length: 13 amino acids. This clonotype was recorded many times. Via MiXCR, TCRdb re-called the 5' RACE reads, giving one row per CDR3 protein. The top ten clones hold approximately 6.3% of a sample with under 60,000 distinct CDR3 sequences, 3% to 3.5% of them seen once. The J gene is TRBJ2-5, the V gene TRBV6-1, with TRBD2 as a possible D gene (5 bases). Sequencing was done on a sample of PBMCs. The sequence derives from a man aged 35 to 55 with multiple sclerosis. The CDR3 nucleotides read TGTGCCAGCAGTGGGGCTAGCAAAGAGACCCAGTACTTC. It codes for CASSGASKETQYF.